One T cell receptor beta chain is described in this entry. The sample belongs to a study of cytotoxic CD8 clonotypes in ibrutinib-treated CLL. Background on the study: After a median roughly a year on treatment (6 to 36), response samples were drawn.

Investigators sought sequencing depths of between 1 in 200,000 and 1 in 1 million T cells. Sequenced by immunoSEQ multiplex PCR; TCRdb stores in-frame clones only, minus some. The repertoire has 200,000 or so clones, around 70% of them found once; the top ten carry roughly 5.9%. The V gene lost 8 bases and the J gene lost 6 bases, with 16 bases spanning the gap. Germline CDR1 and CDR2: SGHTA and FQGTGA. The CDR3 loop spans 14 amino acids. The TCR was taken from a human donor with chronic lymphocytic leukemia. Material: PBMCs, obtained after 12 months of ibrutinib treatment. This chain connects TRBV7-3 to TRBJ2-2; D is ambiguous. The CDR3 protein is CASASWRTSGELFF. The CDR3, as DNA: TGTGCCAGCGCCTCTTGGCGGACCTCCGGGGAGCTGTTTTTT. Based on the CDR3 plus reference TRBV7-3 and TRBJ2-2, the full variable domain is GAGVSQTPSNKVTEKGKYVELRCDPISGHTALYWYRQSLGQGPEFLIYFQGTGAADDSGLPNDRFFAVRPEGSVSTLKIQRTERGDSAVYLCASASWRTSGELFFGEGSRLTVL.